What follows are 10 T cell receptor beta chains derived from one specimen sequenced in a study of T cell responses to AZD1222 COVID-19 vaccine. Profiling relied on immunoSEQ multiplex PCR, and the TCRdb table lists in-frame clones only, not all of them. The sample contains about 130,000 clones, about 87% of which appear only once. Sample: peripheral blood, taken on day 0 of AZD1222 vaccination. The receptors were gathered from an adult in good health.

The chain joins TRBV10-1 to TRBJ2-1; TRBD2 matches 9 bases. Trimming cost V 6 bases and J 6 bases; bases outside gene matches: 9. CDR3 length equals 15 residues. Germline V gene lookup returns CDR1 WNHNN and CDR2 SYGVQD (reference sequence). The CDR3 region has the DNA TGCGCCAGCAGCGGGCCAGCGGGAGGTCTCAATGAGCAGTTCTTC. Amino acids: CASSGPAGGLNEQFF.

The rearrangement links TRBV7-9 to TRBJ2-2, with D possibly called TRBD1 or TRBD2 (7 bases each). Trimming shortened V by 11 bases and J by 3 bases, and 10 bases separated the two germline ends. CDR1 and CDR2 (germline): SEHNR, FQNEAQ (reference sequence). The CDR3 covers 12 residues. The CDR3 region is CAQGGDTGELFF. The CDR3 nucleotides read TGTGCCCAGGGGGGGGACACCGGGGAGCTGTTTTTT.

In DNA form, the CDR3 reads TGCGCCAGCAGTCAACCGGGACAGGGGGCCTCAAGCTCCTACGAGCAGTACTTC. This codes for CASSQPGQGASSSYEQYF. The chain links TRBV23-1 to TRBJ2-7; TRBD1 aligns across 12 bases. TRBV23-1 is marked as an open reading frame, function uncertain. The CDR3 loop spans 18 amino acids. The ends lost 2 bases at V and 0 bases at J; junction bases unmatched: 8.

This sequence joins TRBV4-3 and TRBJ1-6, with 7 bases aligning to TRBD1. The germline V gene has CDR1 LGHNA and CDR2 YSLEER. The CDR3 has 19 residues. The J segment lost 3 bases and the V segment lost 0 bases, leaving 11 bases of the junction unmatched. CDR3 residues: CASSQEFGQGEDYNSPLHF. DNA of the CDR3: TGCGCCAGCAGCCAAGAATTTGGGCAGGGGGAAGACTATAATTCACCCCTCCACTTT.

J is TRBJ2-2 and V is TRBV10-3; 9 nucleotides match TRBD2. The CDR3 runs 14 residues. Germline V gene data show CDR1 as ENHRY and CDR2 as SYGVKD. The J segment lost 1 base and the V segment lost 10 bases, leaving 4 bases of the junction unmatched. The CDR3 DNA reads as TGTGCCACCCGACTAGCGGAGAACACCGGGGAGCTGTTTTTT. Translating it yields CATRLAENTGELFF.

The V call is TRBV3-1 (or the pseudogene TRBV3-2), the J call TRBJ1-1; no firm D call. The CDR3 covers 14 residues. Per the germline V gene, CDR1 is LGHDT and CDR2 is YNNKEL (reference sequence). The ends were cut back, 3 bases at V and 1 base at J, with 9 bases in the middle. CDR3 residues: CASSHLAGNTEAFF. The CDR3 DNA is TGTGCCAGCAGCCACTTGGCGGGGAACACTGAAGCTTTCTTT.

The rearrangement links TRBV25-1 to TRBJ2-2; D might be TRBD1 (6 bases). Germline CDR1 reads MGHDK; CDR2 reads SYGVNS. The CDR3 totals 17 residues. V lost 2 bases and J lost 1, with 14 bases in between. CDR3 sequence (DNA): TGTGCCAGCAGTGAAACGCTGAACAGGGAGAACACCGGGGAGCTGTTTTTT. It translates to CASSETLNRENTGELFF.

The CDR3 protein is CASSGAGVGTDTQYF. The CDR3 DNA is TGTGCCAGCAGTGGGGCGGGAGTGGGGACAGATACGCAGTATTTT. The rearrangement uses TRBV2 and TRBJ2-3; TRBD2 aligns across 7 bases. V trimming: 4 bases; J trimming: 3 bases; junction bases outside the gene matches: 7. This CDR3 comprises 15 residues. The V gene's germline CDR1 is SNHLY and CDR2 FYNNEI.

This chain connects TRBV5-1 to TRBJ2-7; D gene uncertain. Trimming shortened V by 0 bases and J by 0 bases, and 7 bases separated the two germline ends. The CDR3 has 14 amino acids. Germline V gene lookup returns CDR1 SGHRS and CDR2 YFSETQ. CDR3 nucleotides: TGCGCCAGCAGCTTGGCCGGTCCCTCCTACGAGCAGTACTTC. Residues: CASSLAGPSYEQYF.

This clone was found a few times. The V and J genes are TRBV2 and TRBJ2-6, with 8 positions matching TRBD1. Trimming removed 4 bases from V and 2 bases from J; junction bases left unmatched: 4. Germline lookup yields CDR1 SNHLY and CDR2 FYNNEI. The CDR3 totals 16 residues. The CDR3 loop reads CASSGTGQTGANVLTF. CDR3 nucleotides: TGTGCCAGCAGTGGGACAGGGCAAACTGGGGCCAACGTCCTGACTTTC. The whole variable domain, filled in from reference TRBV2 and TRBJ2-6, reads EPEVTQTPSHQVTQMGQEVILRCVPISNHLYFYWYRQILGQKVEFLVSFYNNEISEKSEIFDDQFSVERPDGSNFTLKIRSTKLEDSAMYFCASSGTGQTGANVLTFGAGSRLTVL.